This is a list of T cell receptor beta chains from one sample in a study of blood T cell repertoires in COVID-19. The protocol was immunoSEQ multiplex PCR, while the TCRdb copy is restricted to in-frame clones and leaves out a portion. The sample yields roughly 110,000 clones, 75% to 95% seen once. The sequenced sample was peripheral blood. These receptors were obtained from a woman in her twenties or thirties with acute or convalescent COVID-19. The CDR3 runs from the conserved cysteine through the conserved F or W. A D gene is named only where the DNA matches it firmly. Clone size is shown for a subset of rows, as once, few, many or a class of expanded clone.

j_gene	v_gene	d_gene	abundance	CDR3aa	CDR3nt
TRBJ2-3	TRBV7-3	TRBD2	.	CASSLGGLAGSDTQYF	TGTGCCAGCAGCTTAGGGGGACTAGCGGGATCAGATACGCAGTATTTT
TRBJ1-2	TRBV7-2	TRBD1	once	CASSLGDRGREYYGYTF	TGTGCCAGCAGCTTGGGGGACAGGGGGCGAGAGTACTATGGCTACACCTTC
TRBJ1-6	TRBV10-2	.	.	CASSWGSSYNSPLHF	TGCGCCAGCAGTTGGGGCAGCTCCTATAATTCACCCCTCCACTTT
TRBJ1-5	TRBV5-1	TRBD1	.	CASSLEGTGSNQPQHF	TGCGCCAGCAGCTTGGAGGGGACAGGTAGCAATCAGCCCCAGCATTTT
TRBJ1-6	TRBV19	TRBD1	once	CASSSKQGGTLHF	TGTGCCAGTAGTTCGAAACAGGGGGGGACCCTCCACTTT
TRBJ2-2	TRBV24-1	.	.	CATSDLAGNTGELFF	TGTGCCACCAGTGATTTGGCAGGGAACACCGGGGAGCTGTTTTTT
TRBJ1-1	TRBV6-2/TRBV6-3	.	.	CASSYRELGNTEAFF	TGTGCCAGCAGTTACCGGGAGTTGGGTAACACTGAAGCTTTCTTT
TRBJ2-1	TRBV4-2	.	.	CASSQSLARYNEQFF	TGTGCCAGCAGCCAAAGTCTAGCGCGGTACAATGAGCAGTTCTTC
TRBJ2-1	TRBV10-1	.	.	CASSALTYNEQFF	TGCGCCAGCAGTGCTCTTACCTACAATGAGCAGTTCTTC
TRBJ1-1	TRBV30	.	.	CAWSRMREAFF	TGTGCCTGGAGTCGAATGAGGGAAGCTTTCTTT
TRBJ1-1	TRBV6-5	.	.	CASSPRGGYAFF	TGTGCCAGCAGTCCCCGTGGAGGGTATGCTTTCTTT
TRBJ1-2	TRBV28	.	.	CASSTQRGYTF	TGTGCCAGCAGCACCCAGCGTGGCTACACCTTC
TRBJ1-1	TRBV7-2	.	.	CASSFSRSNTEAFF	TGTGCCAGCAGCTTTTCACGGTCAAACACTGAAGCTTTCTTT
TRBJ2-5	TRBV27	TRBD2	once	CASSPRGGLGGETQYF	TGTGCCAGCAGTCCCCGGGGGGGGTTGGGGGGAGAGACCCAGTACTTC
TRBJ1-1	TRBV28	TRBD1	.	CASSFPDRGAFF	TGTGCCAGCAGTTTCCCTGACAGGGGAGCTTTCTTT
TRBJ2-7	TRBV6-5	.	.	CASSYSGEQYF	TGTGCCAGCAGTTACTCCGGCGAGCAGTACTTC
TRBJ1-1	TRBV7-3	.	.	CASSLQGNTEAFF	TGTGCCAGCAGCTTACAGGGGAACACTGAAGCTTTCTTT
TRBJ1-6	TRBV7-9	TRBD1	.	CASGAGTGLSPLHF	TGTGCCAGCGGGGCCGGGACAGGGTTATCACCCCTCCACTTT
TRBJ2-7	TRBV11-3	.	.	CASSPPVGGIYEQYF	TGTGCCAGCAGCCCCCCCGTTGGGGGGATCTACGAGCAGTACTTC
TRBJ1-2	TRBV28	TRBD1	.	CASGNQLETGSNYGYTF	TGTGCCAGCGGAAATCAACTTGAGACAGGGAGCAACTATGGCTACACCTTC
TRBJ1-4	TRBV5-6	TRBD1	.	CASSTWTGGNEKLFF	TGTGCCAGCAGCACCTGGACAGGAGGTAATGAAAAACTGTTTTTT
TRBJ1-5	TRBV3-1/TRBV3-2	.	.	CASSQGQVSNQPQHF	TGTGCCAGCAGCCAAGGACAGGTTAGCAATCAGCCCCAGCATTTT
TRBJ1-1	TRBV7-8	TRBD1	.	CASSLAGGNTEAFF	TGTGCCAGCAGCTTGGCAGGGGGGAACACTGAAGCTTTCTTT